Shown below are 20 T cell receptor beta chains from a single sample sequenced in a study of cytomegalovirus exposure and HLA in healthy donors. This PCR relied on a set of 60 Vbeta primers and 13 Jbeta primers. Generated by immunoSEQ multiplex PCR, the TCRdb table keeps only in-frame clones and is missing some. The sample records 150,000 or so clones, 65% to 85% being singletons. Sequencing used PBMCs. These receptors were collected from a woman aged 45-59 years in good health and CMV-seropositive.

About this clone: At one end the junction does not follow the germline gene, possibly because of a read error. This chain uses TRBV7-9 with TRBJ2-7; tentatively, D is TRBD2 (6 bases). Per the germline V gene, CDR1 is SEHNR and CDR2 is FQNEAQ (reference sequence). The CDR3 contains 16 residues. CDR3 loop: CSSSLAESRNPYEQYF. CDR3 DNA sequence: TGTTCCAGCAGCTTAGCGGAGTCAAGGAACCCCTACGAGCAGTACTTC.

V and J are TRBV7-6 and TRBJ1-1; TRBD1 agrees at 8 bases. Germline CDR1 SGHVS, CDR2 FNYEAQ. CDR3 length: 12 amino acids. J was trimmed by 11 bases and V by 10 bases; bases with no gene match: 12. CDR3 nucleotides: TGTGCCACCCGGGACAGGTCTCGAGGGGCTTTCTTT. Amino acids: CATRDRSRGAFF.

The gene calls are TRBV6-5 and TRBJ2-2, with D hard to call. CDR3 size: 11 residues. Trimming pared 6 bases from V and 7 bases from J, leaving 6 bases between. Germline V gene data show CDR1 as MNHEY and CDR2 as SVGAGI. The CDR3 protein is CASRSSGELFF. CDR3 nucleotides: TGTGCCAGCAGATCCAGCGGGGAGCTGTTTTTT.

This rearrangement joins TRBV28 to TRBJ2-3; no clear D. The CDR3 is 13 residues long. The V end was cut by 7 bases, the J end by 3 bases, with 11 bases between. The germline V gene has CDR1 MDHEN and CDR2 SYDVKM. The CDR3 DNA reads TGTGCCAGCAAAAGTCCCGGGACAGATACGCAGTATTTT. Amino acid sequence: CASKSPGTDTQYF.

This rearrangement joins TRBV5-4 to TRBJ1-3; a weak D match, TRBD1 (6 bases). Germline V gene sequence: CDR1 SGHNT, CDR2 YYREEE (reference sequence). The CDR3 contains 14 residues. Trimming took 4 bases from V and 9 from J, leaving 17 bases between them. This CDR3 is CASSTRDRSSTIYF. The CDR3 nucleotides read TGTGCCAGCAGCACACGAGACAGGTCGAGCACCATATATTTT.

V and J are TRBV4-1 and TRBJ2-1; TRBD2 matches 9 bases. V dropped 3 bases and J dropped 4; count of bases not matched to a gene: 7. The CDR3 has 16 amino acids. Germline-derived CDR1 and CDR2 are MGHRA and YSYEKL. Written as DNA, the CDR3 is TGCGCCAGCAGCCAGGTGAGCGGGGGGCAGTACAATGAGCAGTTCTTC. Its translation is CASSQVSGGQYNEQFF.

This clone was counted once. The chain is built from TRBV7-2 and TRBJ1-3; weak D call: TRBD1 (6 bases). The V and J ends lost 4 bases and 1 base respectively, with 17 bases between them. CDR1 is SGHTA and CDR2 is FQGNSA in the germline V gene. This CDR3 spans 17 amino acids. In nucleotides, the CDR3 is TGTGCCAGCAGCTCCTCGAGCTTAACAGGGTCTGGAAACACCATATATTTT. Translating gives CASSSSSLTGSGNTIYF.

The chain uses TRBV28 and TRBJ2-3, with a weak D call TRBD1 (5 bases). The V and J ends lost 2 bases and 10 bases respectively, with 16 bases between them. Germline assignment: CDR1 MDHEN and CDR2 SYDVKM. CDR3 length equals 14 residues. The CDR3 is CASSLGSGLYSQYF. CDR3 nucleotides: TGTGCCAGCAGTTTAGGTTCAGGGCTCTACTCGCAGTATTTT.

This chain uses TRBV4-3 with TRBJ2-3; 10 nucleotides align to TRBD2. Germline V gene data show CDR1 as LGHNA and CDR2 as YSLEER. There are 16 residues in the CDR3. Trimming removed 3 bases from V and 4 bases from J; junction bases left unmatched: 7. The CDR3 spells CASSQGGAGGPDTQYF. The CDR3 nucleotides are TGCGCCAGCAGCCAGGGAGGAGCGGGGGGGCCAGATACGCAGTATTTT.

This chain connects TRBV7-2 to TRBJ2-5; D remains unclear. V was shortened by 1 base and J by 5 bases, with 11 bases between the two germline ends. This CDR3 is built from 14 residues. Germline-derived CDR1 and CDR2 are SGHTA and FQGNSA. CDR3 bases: TGTGCCAGCAGCTTAGATTTTGCGCGGGAGACCCAGTACTTC. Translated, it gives CASSLDFARETQYF.

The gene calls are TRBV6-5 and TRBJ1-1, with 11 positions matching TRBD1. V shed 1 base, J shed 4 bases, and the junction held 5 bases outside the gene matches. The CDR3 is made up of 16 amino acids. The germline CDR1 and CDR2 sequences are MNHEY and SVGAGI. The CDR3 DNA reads TGTGCCAGCAGTTACTTGGCAGGGACAGGGGGCACTGAAGCTTTCTTT. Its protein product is CASSYLAGTGGTEAFF.

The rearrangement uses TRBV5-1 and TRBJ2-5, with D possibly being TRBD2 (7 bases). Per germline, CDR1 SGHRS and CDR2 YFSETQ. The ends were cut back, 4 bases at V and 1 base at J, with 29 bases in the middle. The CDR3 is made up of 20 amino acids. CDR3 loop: CASSRERTVASGGGQETQYF. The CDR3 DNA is TGCGCCAGCAGCCGGGAGCGGACAGTGGCTTCGGGGGGCGGCCAAGAGACCCAGTACTTC. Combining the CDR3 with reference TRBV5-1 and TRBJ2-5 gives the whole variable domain KAGVTQTPRYLIKTRGQQVTLSCSPISGHRSVSWYQQTPGQGLQFLFEYFSETQRNKGNFPGRFSGRQFSNSRSEMNVSTLELGDSALYLCASSRERTVASGGGQETQYFGPGTRLLVL.

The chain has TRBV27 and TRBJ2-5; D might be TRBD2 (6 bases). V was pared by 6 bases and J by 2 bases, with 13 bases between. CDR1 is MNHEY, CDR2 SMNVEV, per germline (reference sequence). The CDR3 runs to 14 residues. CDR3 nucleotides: TGTGCCAGCAGGCGATTACTAGCACAAGAGACCCAGTACTTC. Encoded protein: CASRRLLAQETQYF.

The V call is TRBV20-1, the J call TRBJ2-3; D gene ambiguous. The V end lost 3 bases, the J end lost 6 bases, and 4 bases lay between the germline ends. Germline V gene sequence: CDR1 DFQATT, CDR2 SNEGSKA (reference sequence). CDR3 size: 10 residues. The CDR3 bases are TGCAGTGCTAGCTTGGATACGCAGTATTTT. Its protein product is CSASLDTQYF.

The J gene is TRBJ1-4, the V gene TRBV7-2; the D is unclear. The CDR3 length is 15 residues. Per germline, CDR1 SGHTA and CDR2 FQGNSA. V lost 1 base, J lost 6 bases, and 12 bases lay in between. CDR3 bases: TGTGCCAGCAGCTTAGTGCCCGGGTGGGATGAAAAACTGTTTTTT. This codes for CASSLVPGWDEKLFF.

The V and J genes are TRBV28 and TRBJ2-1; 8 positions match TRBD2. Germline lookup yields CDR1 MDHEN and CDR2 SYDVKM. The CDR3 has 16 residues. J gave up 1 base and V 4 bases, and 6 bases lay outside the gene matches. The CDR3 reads CASSSLSGNSYNEQFF. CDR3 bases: TGTGCCAGCAGTTCTCTTAGCGGGAATTCCTACAATGAGCAGTTCTTC. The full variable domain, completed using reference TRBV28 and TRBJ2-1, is DVKVTQSSRYLVKRTGEKVFLECVQDMDHENMFWYRQDPGLGLRLIYFSYDVKMKEKGDIPEGYSVSREKKERFSLILESASTNQTSMYLCASSSLSGNSYNEQFFGPGTRLTVL.

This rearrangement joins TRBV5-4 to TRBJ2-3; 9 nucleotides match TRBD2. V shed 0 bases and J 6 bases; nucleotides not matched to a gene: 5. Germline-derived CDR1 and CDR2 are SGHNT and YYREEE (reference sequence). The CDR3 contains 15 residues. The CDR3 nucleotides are TGTGCCAGCAGCTTGGGCGGGGGGGCGATGGATACGCAGTATTTT. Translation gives CASSLGGGAMDTQYF.

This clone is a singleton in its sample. The CDR3 is CASSRAGSYEQYF. The CDR3 DNA is TGTGCCAGCAGTAGGGCAGGGTCGTACGAGCAGTACTTC. V and J are TRBV25-1 and TRBJ2-5; D perhaps matches TRBD1 (5 bases). Near its end, the DNA agrees better with TRBJ2-7, so the J call may be wrong. Germline loops: CDR1 MGHDK, CDR2 SYGVNS. The CDR3 runs 13 residues.

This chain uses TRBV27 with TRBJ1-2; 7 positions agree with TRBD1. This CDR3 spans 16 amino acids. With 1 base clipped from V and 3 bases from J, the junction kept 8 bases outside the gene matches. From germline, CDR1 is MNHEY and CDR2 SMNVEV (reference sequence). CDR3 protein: CASSLLSGRGDYGYTF. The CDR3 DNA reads TGTGCCAGCAGTTTATTGTCGGGCAGGGGGGACTATGGCTACACCTTC.

CDR3 residues: CASSLANLADTQYF. The DNA of the CDR3 is TGTGCCAGCAGCTTAGCAAACTTGGCAGATACGCAGTATTTT. J is TRBJ2-3 and V is TRBV6-1, with D unresolved. CDR1 is MNHNS and CDR2 is SASEGT in the germline V gene. V lost 6 bases, J lost 4 bases, and 14 bases lay in between. This CDR3 is built from 14 residues.